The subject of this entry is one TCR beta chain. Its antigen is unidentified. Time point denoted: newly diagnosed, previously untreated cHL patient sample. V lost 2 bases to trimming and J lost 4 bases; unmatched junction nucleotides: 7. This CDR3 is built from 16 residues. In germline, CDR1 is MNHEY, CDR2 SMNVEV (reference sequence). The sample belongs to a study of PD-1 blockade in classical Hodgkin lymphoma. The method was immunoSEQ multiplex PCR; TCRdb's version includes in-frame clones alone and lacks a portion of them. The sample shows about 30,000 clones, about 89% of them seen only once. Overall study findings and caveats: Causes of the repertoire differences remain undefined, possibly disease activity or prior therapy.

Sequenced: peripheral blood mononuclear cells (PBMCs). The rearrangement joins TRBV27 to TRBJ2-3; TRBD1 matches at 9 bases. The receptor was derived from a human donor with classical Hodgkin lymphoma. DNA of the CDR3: TGTGCCAGCAGTTTAGTGAGACAGGGGGGATCAGATACGCAGTATTTT. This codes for CASSLVRQGGSDTQYF.